This T cell receptor beta chain was found in a study of blood T cells in healthy people across ages. Germline loops: CDR1 DFQATT, CDR2 SNEGSKA (reference sequence). The CDR3 covers 16 residues. The trim removed 7 bases at V and 4 bases at J, leaving 12 bases unmatched. It was with a sample-barcoded 5' primer and a J-beta primer mix that a second PCR of roughly 7 to 11 cycles was run. TCRdb recomputed calls from the 5' RACE reads with MiXCR, one row per CDR3 protein. The sample lists 750,000 or so distinct CDR3 sequences; approximately 25% were seen once. This sample was shared with a second study, whose subject was T cells of mothers and their children. Per that paper: The donor cohort consisted of three healthy Caucasian mothers and their six children. Amplification in the second PCR used the M1S primer, which added sample barcodes and 2-4 random nucleotides. Every mother supplied over 8 million TCR beta CDR3 reads and every child around 3 million. Overlap ran slightly, non-significantly higher for related than unrelated mother-child pairs.

The chain recombines TRBV20-1 with TRBJ2-1, with 11 bases lining up with TRBD2. The sequenced sample was blood. The clonotype originates from a boy aged 5-17 years in good health. The CDR3 bases are TGCAGTGTCCCCCCTCGACTAGCGGGACCTTACAATGAGCAGTTCTTC. It encodes CSVPPRLAGPYNEQFF.